These 26 T cell receptor beta chains were all obtained from the same sample, sequenced in a study of shared T cell receptors in the human thymus (dated by TCRdb to the early 2020s). Receptor libraries were prepared by the immunoSEQ multiplex PCR assay. This is the immuneACCESS table as TCRdb keeps it, with only in-frame sequences that have V and J called. A part of the clones is gone; compared with another copy, unresolved V genes explain less than half, and the rest is unexplained. This sample holds 600,000 to 900,000 clones; 70% to 90% were observed only once. About 0.0098% of the sample goes to the ten largest clones. A further study also used this sample, focusing on human thymus T cells.

Sequencing was carried out using thymocytes. The origin of the receptors is a girl younger than two with a congenital heart defect. Donor details come from another sample of the same person, matched by shared clones.

The V and J genes are TRBV27 and TRBJ1-1; 7 bases fit TRBD1. The CDR3 has 15 amino acids. CDR1 and CDR2 from the germline V gene are MNHEY and SMNVEV (reference sequence). V shed 5 bases, J shed 4 bases, and the junction held 10 bases outside the gene matches. The CDR3 nucleotides read TGTGCCAGCAGTCTACGACAGGGCAGAGCCACTGAAGCTTTCTTT. This codes for CASSLRQGRATEAFF.

This clone turned up a few times. This sequence joins TRBV5-1 and TRBJ1-2, with a tentative D call TRBD1 (5 bases). V was pared by 6 bases and J by 7 bases, with 16 bases between. Germline V gene data show CDR1 as SGHRS and CDR2 as YFSETQ. The CDR3 runs to 13 residues. The CDR3 nucleotides read TGCGCCAGCACGAAAGCTGGGGGGGGTGGCTACACCTTC. Protein product: CASTKAGGGGYTF.

The V call is TRBV9, the J call TRBJ1-2; D is unclear. The V gene lost 3 bases and the J gene lost 3 bases, with 3 bases spanning the gap. CDR1 and CDR2 (germline): SGDLS, YYNGEE. The CDR3 consists of 11 residues. The CDR3, as DNA: TGTGCCAGCAGCGCTCACTATGGCTACACCTTC. Translating it yields CASSAHYGYTF.

The chain carries TRBV6-6 and TRBJ1-6; tentative D call: TRBD1 (5 bases). This CDR3 has 15 amino acids. V lost 2 bases to trimming and J lost 8 bases, with 13 bases between them. Per the germline V gene, CDR1 is MNHNY and CDR2 is SVGAGI (reference sequence). CDR3 coding DNA: TGTGCCAGCAGTTACACGGGGCGGGGGGATTCACCCCTCCACTTT. This translates into CASSYTGRGDSPLHF.

The chain is built from TRBV27 and TRBJ1-2; perhaps TRBD1 as D (6 bases). Trimming removed 5 bases at V and 4 bases at J, with 17 bases between. In germline, CDR1 is MNHEY, CDR2 SMNVEV (reference sequence). The CDR3 spans 15 residues. The CDR3 loop reads CASSLGAGGLYGYTF. As DNA, the CDR3 is TGTGCCAGCAGTCTAGGGGCCGGGGGGCTCTATGGCTACACCTTC.

The V call is TRBV7-9, the J call TRBJ2-7, with a possible D match to TRBD1 (5 bases). V shed 0 bases and J shed 4 bases, with 16 bases lying between them. Per the germline V gene, CDR1 is SEHNR and CDR2 is FQNEAQ (reference sequence). The CDR3 length is 16 residues. DNA for the CDR3: TGTGCCAGCAGCTTAGCGGTAGTGGGGCAGAAGTACGAGCAGTACTTC. Protein product: CASSLAVVGQKYEQYF.

The rearrangement joins TRBV4-2 to TRBJ1-3; the match to TRBD1 covers 7 bases. V lost 3 bases and J lost 1; bases outside the gene matches: 15. The germline CDR1 and CDR2 sequences are LGHNA and YNFKEQ. This CDR3 contains 19 residues. CDR3 residues: CASSHEGAEETTSGNTIYF. CDR3 sequence (DNA): TGTGCCAGCAGCCATGAGGGGGCGGAGGAAACTACGTCTGGAAACACCATATATTTT.

The rearrangement uses TRBV27 and TRBJ1-4, with 10 bases aligning to TRBD1. CDR1 and CDR2 (germline): MNHEY, SMNVEV (reference sequence). The CDR3 sequence is 15 residues long. Losses at the gene ends were 6 bases for V and 8 bases for J; bases not matched to a gene: 9. The CDR3 is CASSAPGQGKEKLFF. The CDR3, as DNA: TGTGCCAGCAGCGCTCCGGGACAGGGGAAGGAAAAACTGTTTTTT.

The V gene is TRBV9, the J gene TRBJ1-6, with D possibly TRBD1 on 6 matching bases. The CDR3 is made up of 17 amino acids. Germline V gene sequence: CDR1 SGDLS, CDR2 YYNGEE. V gave up 4 bases and J gave up 7 bases, with 21 bases separating them. Here the CDR3 reads CASSPRAGGDTNSPLHF. CDR3 in DNA: TGTGCCAGCAGCCCTCGGGCGGGGGGGGACACGAATTCACCCCTCCACTTT.

The rearrangement links TRBV7-2 to TRBJ1-5; tentatively, D is TRBD1 (6 bases). Germline V lookup: CDR1 SGHTA, CDR2 FQGNSA. CDR3 length: 15 amino acids. Trimming took 5 bases from V and 4 from J, leaving 15 bases between them. The CDR3 sequence is CASSAPLDSNQPQHF. The CDR3 DNA reads TGTGCCAGCAGCGCCCCCCTGGACAGTAATCAGCCCCAGCATTTT.

The rearrangement links TRBV7-3 to TRBJ2-7, with TRBD1 matching 7 bases. The CDR3 has 15 residues. The V gene end was trimmed by 5 bases and the J gene end by 2 bases; junction bases not matched to a gene: 9. Germline V gene sequence: CDR1 SGHTA, CDR2 FQGTGA. The CDR3 is CASSPSGQGAYEQYF. CDR3 sequence (DNA): TGTGCCAGCAGCCCATCGGGGCAGGGGGCCTACGAGCAGTACTTC.

The chain combines TRBV25-1 with TRBJ2-6; D might be TRBD1 (6 bases). This CDR3 is built from 16 residues. CDR1 and CDR2 (germline): MGHDK, SYGVNS. The V gene lost 4 bases and the J gene lost 2 bases, with 12 bases spanning the gap. CDR3 amino acids: CASSGTGTPGANVLTF. In DNA, the CDR3 is TGTGCCAGCAGTGGAACAGGGACCCCTGGGGCCAACGTCCTGACTTTC.

This clone was seen more than once but under ten times. This chain uses TRBV4-1 with TRBJ1-2; 10 nucleotides align to TRBD1. The V and J ends lost 1 base and 7 bases, in that order; junction bases with no gene match: 9. The germline CDR1 and CDR2 sequences are MGHRA and YSYEKL. The CDR3 sequence is 16 residues long. The CDR3 DNA reads TGCGCCAGCAGCCAAGGGACAGGGGGGTGGTCTTGTGGCTACACCTTC. This sequence encodes CASSQGTGGWSCGYTF.

In this sample, this clone turned up once. This sequence joins TRBV4-1 and TRBJ2-1; D gene uncertain. The CDR3 spans 13 residues. V dropped 1 base and J dropped 7 bases, with 8 bases sitting between them. Germline loops: CDR1 MGHRA, CDR2 YSYEKL. The CDR3, as DNA: TGCGCCAGCAGCCAAGTCGGGTGGAATGAGCAGTTCTTC. Translated: CASSQVGWNEQFF.

The chain has TRBV2 and TRBJ1-6; TRBD1 agrees at 7 bases. Germline loops: CDR1 SNHLY, CDR2 FYNNEI. V lost 3 bases and J lost 0; bases outside the gene matches: 8. This CDR3 has 18 residues. Here the CDR3 reads CASSERGQPSSYNSPLHF. The CDR3 coding sequence is TGTGCCAGCAGTGAGAGGGGACAGCCAAGCTCCTATAATTCACCCCTCCACTTT. Drawing the rest from reference TRBV2 and TRBJ1-6, the complete variable domain is EPEVTQTPSHQVTQMGQEVILRCVPISNHLYFYWYRQILGQKVEFLVSFYNNEISEKSEIFDDQFSVERPDGSNFTLKIRSTKLEDSAMYFCASSERGQPSSYNSPLHFGNGTRLTVT.

V and J are TRBV25-1 and TRBJ2-5; 8 nucleotides align to TRBD2. The germline V gene encodes CDR1 MGHDK and CDR2 SYGVNS. The V and J ends lost 1 base and 4 bases, in that order; junction bases with no gene match: 11. The CDR3 has 17 residues. The CDR3 is CASSELGAGGRVETQYF. The DNA of the CDR3 is TGTGCCAGCAGTGAATTGGGGGCGGGGGGCAGGGTAGAGACCCAGTACTTC.

V is TRBV12-5 and J is TRBJ1-5; 7 bases line up with TRBD1. The germline V gene encodes CDR1 LGHNT and CDR2 FRNRAP. The J segment lost 11 bases and the V segment lost 3 bases, leaving 10 bases of the junction unmatched. CDR3 length equals 14 residues. The CDR3 region is CASGLRDRAESQHF. CDR3 coding DNA: TGTGCTAGTGGTTTAAGAGACAGGGCGGAATCCCAGCATTTT.

The rearrangement uses TRBV5-1 and TRBJ1-6; D not certain. The germline V gene encodes CDR1 SGHRS and CDR2 YFSETQ. The V and J ends lost 1 base and 9 bases respectively, with 11 bases between them. This CDR3 region has 14 residues. CDR3 protein: CASSLRQAPSPLHF. DNA for the CDR3: TGCGCCAGCAGCTTGAGACAAGCACCTTCACCCCTCCACTTT.

This clone was detected only a few times. The rearrangement uses TRBV28 and TRBJ2-7; 7 nucleotides agree with TRBD1. V lost 4 bases and J lost 4; bases outside the gene matches: 10. Germline loops: CDR1 MDHEN, CDR2 SYDVKM. The CDR3 has 15 residues. The CDR3 sequence: CASSSRDRGSYEQYF. The DNA for the CDR3 is TGTGCCAGCAGTTCCCGGGACAGAGGATCATACGAGCAGTACTTC.

The chain has TRBV6-5 and TRBJ2-7; TRBD1 might be the D (6 bases). Germline CDR1 and CDR2: MNHEY and SVGAGI. The CDR3 totals 13 residues. The V end lost 2 bases, the J end lost 5 bases, and 10 bases lay between the germline ends. CDR3 sequence (DNA): TGTGCCAGCAGTTACGTACAGGGCCACGAGCAGTACTTC. Amino acid sequence: CASSYVQGHEQYF.

The chain carries TRBV4-3 and TRBJ2-3, with D perhaps matching TRBD2 (6 bases). Germline V gives CDR1 LGHNA, CDR2 YSLEER. The V and J ends lost 4 bases and 3 bases respectively, with 14 bases between them. The length of the CDR3 is 15 residues. The CDR3 spells CASSPLRGRTDTQYF. For the CDR3, the DNA is TGCGCCAGCAGCCCCCTTAGAGGGAGGACAGATACGCAGTATTTT.

This clone was counted only a few times. The rearrangement uses TRBV30 and TRBJ1-5, with a possible D match to TRBD1 (5 bases). V lost 1 base to trimming and J lost 7 bases, with 11 bases between them. Germline values: CDR1 GTSNPN, CDR2 SVGIG (reference sequence). CDR3 size: 13 residues. This CDR3 is CAWSAQRGQPQHF. CDR3 coding DNA: TGTGCCTGGAGTGCACAGCGGGGGCAGCCCCAGCATTTT.

J is TRBJ2-3 and V is TRBV29-1, with TRBD2 as a possible D gene (7 bases). V gave up 4 bases and J gave up 2 bases, with 13 bases separating them. This CDR3 is built from 14 residues. The V gene's germline CDR1 is SQVTM and CDR2 ANQGSEA. The CDR3 DNA sequence: TGCAGCGTTGGGCGGGGGCCCTACACAGATACGCAGTATTTT. Translating it yields CSVGRGPYTDTQYF.

V and J are TRBV15 and TRBJ1-2; D may be TRBD1 (6 bases). CDR1 and CDR2 from the germline V gene are LNHNV and YYDKDF (reference sequence). V was clipped by 4 bases and J by 0 bases, with 12 bases between them. This CDR3 spans 15 amino acids. The CDR3 bases are TGTGCCACCAGCATAGGACAGAAATCTAACTATGGCTACACCTTC. It specifies CATSIGQKSNYGYTF.

J is TRBJ1-5 and V is TRBV28; D may be TRBD1 (6 bases). Germline CDR1 reads MDHEN; CDR2 reads SYDVKM. Trimming removed 5 bases at V and 3 bases at J, with 14 bases between. The CDR3 has 15 residues. CDR3 coding DNA: TGTGCCAGCAGTCACAGGGTGGAACACAATCAGCCCCAGCATTTT. Encoded protein: CASSHRVEHNQPQHF.

The chain links TRBV5-1 to TRBJ1-1, with D possibly being TRBD1 (5 bases). V dropped 5 bases and J dropped 4 bases, with 15 bases sitting between them. The germline V gene has CDR1 SGHRS and CDR2 YFSETQ. The CDR3 has 14 amino acids. The chain's CDR3 is CASRVGVGGTEAFF. The CDR3 DNA reads as TGCGCCAGCAGGGTCGGGGTCGGGGGCACTGAAGCTTTCTTT.